These 27 T cell receptor beta chains were sequenced from one sample in a study of T cell responses to AZD1222 COVID-19 vaccine. Some clones are missing from TCRdb's copy, which holds only in-frame ones; the method was immunoSEQ multiplex PCR. This table has some 140,000 clones, over 85% appearing once. The sample in question was peripheral blood, obtained 28 days after the second AZD1222 dose. The receptors were gathered from an adult who received the AZD1222 COVID-19 vaccine.

The CDR3 is CSAQDGGPQHF. The CDR3 DNA reads TGCAGTGCTCAAGACGGTGGGCCCCAGCATTTT. This sequence joins TRBV20-1 and TRBJ1-5; D is uncertain. This CDR3 comprises 11 residues. The V and J ends lost 5 bases and 9 bases respectively, with 11 bases between them. CDR1 and CDR2 (germline): DFQATT, SNEGSKA (reference sequence).

The chain carries TRBV4-2 and TRBJ1-2, with no clear D. This CDR3 spans 15 amino acids. Per germline, CDR1 LGHNA and CDR2 YNFKEQ. V was cut by 3 bases and J by 4 bases, with 15 bases left in between. Here the CDR3 reads CASSQVVDGFYGYTF. CDR3 bases: TGTGCCAGCAGCCAGGTGGTGGACGGATTCTATGGCTACACCTTC.

V is TRBV30 and J is TRBJ1-6; D is possibly TRBD1 (5 bases). V lost 0 bases and J 4 bases, leaving 16 bases between the germline ends. Germline V gives CDR1 GTSNPN, CDR2 SVGIG (reference sequence). The CDR3 length is 17 residues. The DNA for the CDR3 is TGTGCCTGGAGTGTCGACCGGGGGACCCGTTATAATTCACCCCTCCACTTT. Its protein product is CAWSVDRGTRYNSPLHF.

The gene calls are TRBV6-5 and TRBJ1-5; D is ambiguous. Germline V gene lookup returns CDR1 MNHEY and CDR2 SVGAGI. The CDR3 is 14 residues long. Trimming pared 7 bases from V and 3 bases from J, leaving 13 bases between. CDR3 in amino acids: CASIVGRDNQPQHF. CDR3 in DNA: TGTGCCAGCATCGTAGGACGGGACAATCAGCCCCAGCATTTT.

This clone was detected once. The V call is TRBV19, the J call TRBJ2-1; 8 positions agree with TRBD2. V trimming: 1 base; J trimming: 7 bases; junction bases outside the gene matches: 6. The CDR3 has 15 amino acids. Per germline, CDR1 LNHDA and CDR2 SQIVND (reference sequence). DNA of the CDR3: TGTGCCAGTAGTATAGTTCCGGGACTAGGTAATGAGCAGTTCTTC. Residues: CASSIVPGLGNEQFF.

CDR3 sequence reads: CASSQDVRTEAFF. CDR3 DNA sequence: TGCGCCAGCAGCCAAGATGTGAGGACTGAAGCTTTCTTT. This chain links TRBV4-1 with TRBJ1-1; D remains unclear. The CDR3 runs 13 residues. Germline lookup yields CDR1 MGHRA and CDR2 YSYEKL. V gave up 0 bases and J gave up 5 bases, with 7 bases separating them.

This chain links TRBV2 with TRBJ2-3; TRBD2 agrees at 11 bases. The CDR3 spans 15 residues. Unmatched junction bases numbered 7, after V lost 3 bases and J lost 8 bases. Germline CDR1 and CDR2: SNHLY and FYNNEI. CDR3 sequence: CASSETSGVAVTQYF. The CDR3 DNA sequence: TGTGCCAGCAGTGAGACTAGCGGGGTAGCGGTTACGCAGTATTTT.

J is TRBJ2-2 and V is TRBV10-1, with no clear D. The CDR3 contains 14 residues. CDR1 WNHNN and CDR2 SYGVQD come from the germline V gene (reference sequence). The germline V and J ends were trimmed by 8 bases and 8 bases, with 18 bases remaining between them. The CDR3 DNA sequence: TGCGCCAGCCGCGACGGAAAGGTAGTTGGGGAGCTGTTTTTT. As protein: CASRDGKVVGELFF.

The chain is built from TRBV2 and TRBJ2-7; maybe TRBD2 (5 bases). Germline V lookup: CDR1 SNHLY, CDR2 FYNNEI. With 7 bases removed from V and 2 bases from J, the gap between germline ends came to 15 bases. The length of the CDR3 is 14 residues. In nucleotides, the CDR3 is TGTGCCAGCACCCTTAGTACACTAGCCTACGAGCAGTACTTC. Its translation: CASTLSTLAYEQYF.

CDR3 loop: CASSLSGGAPGELFF. The CDR3 DNA reads as TGTGCCAGCAGCTTATCCGGCGGGGCTCCCGGGGAGCTGTTTTTT. The chain has TRBV7-2 and TRBJ2-2; D is possibly TRBD2 (6 bases). CDR1 and CDR2 from the germline V gene are SGHTA and FQGNSA. The CDR3 consists of 15 residues. V was clipped by 2 bases and J by 6 bases, with 13 bases between them. Full variable domain (rest looked up from reference TRBV7-2 and TRBJ2-2): GAGVSQSPSNKVTEKGKDVELRCDPISGHTALYWYRQSLGQGLEFLIYFQGNSAPDKSGLPSDRFSAERTGGSVSTLTIQRTQQEDSAVYLCASSLSGGAPGELFFGEGSRLTVL.

This sequence joins TRBV3-1 (or the pseudogene TRBV3-2) and TRBJ2-7; 9 positions agree with TRBD2. There are 19 residues in the CDR3. The V gene's germline CDR1 is LGHDT and CDR2 YNNKEL (reference sequence). With 0 bases clipped from V and 1 base from J, the junction kept 13 bases outside the gene matches. DNA of the CDR3: TGTGCCAGCAGCCAAGATGGCGGCGGGGGGGCCGAAGGTTCCTACGAGCAGTACTTC. Translating it yields CASSQDGGGGAEGSYEQYF.

The genes are TRBV5-1 and TRBJ2-3; D gene unclear. Trimming pared 0 bases from V and 4 bases from J, leaving 9 bases between. The CDR3 is 14 amino acids. Looked up from germline, CDR1 is SGHRS and CDR2 is YFSETQ. CDR3 nucleotide sequence: TGCGCCAGCAGCTTGGGCCCTGACGCAGATACGCAGTATTTT. Amino acids: CASSLGPDADTQYF.

The chain joins TRBV7-6 to TRBJ2-3, with D possibly matching TRBD1 (8 bases). The V gene's germline CDR1 is SGHVS and CDR2 FNYEAQ. The CDR3 length is 18 residues. V lost 2 bases to trimming and J lost 3 bases, with 21 bases between them. The CDR3 sequence is CASSLQANRGRVTDTQYF. In nucleotides, the CDR3 is TGTGCCAGCAGCTTACAAGCGAACAGGGGGAGGGTTACAGATACGCAGTATTTT. Full variable domain (missing parts from reference TRBV7-6 and TRBJ2-3): GAGVSQSPRYKVTKRGQDVALRCDPISGHVSLYWYRQALGQGPEFLTYFNYEAQQDKSGLPNDRFSAERPEGSISTLTIQRTEQRDSAMYRCASSLQANRGRVTDTQYFGPGTRLTVL.

The chain links TRBV3-1 (or the pseudogene TRBV3-2) to TRBJ2-2; the match to TRBD1 covers 9 bases. Losses at the gene ends were 0 bases for V and 1 base for J; bases not matched to a gene: 15. The germline CDR1 and CDR2 sequences are LGHDT and YNNKEL (reference sequence). The CDR3 sequence is 21 residues long. CDR3 protein: CASSQEYGRTGVRLNTGELFF. CDR3 in DNA: TGTGCCAGCAGCCAAGAATACGGGAGGACAGGGGTTCGTCTGAACACCGGGGAGCTGTTTTTT.

In this sample, this clone turned up a few times. This chain joins TRBV18 and TRBJ1-1; 10 nucleotides align to TRBD1. J was trimmed by 5 bases and V by 4 bases; bases with no gene match: 4. Germline CDR1 and CDR2: KGHSH and LQKENI. This CDR3 has 14 residues. CDR3 amino acids: CASSLDRGRTEAFF. The CDR3 nucleotides read TGTGCCAGCTCACTGGACAGGGGGAGGACTGAAGCTTTCTTT.

The chain employs TRBV29-1 and TRBJ1-2, with D tentatively TRBD1 (6 bases). Deletions cut 1 base from V and 5 bases from J, with 11 bases between. The germline V gene has CDR1 SQVTM and CDR2 ANQGSEA. The CDR3 is 13 amino acids. CDR3 loop: CSVEGGHVYGYTF. CDR3 bases: TGCAGCGTTGAAGGGGGACACGTATATGGCTACACCTTC.

V usage is TRBV4-1 and J usage is TRBJ1-1; 7 bases match TRBD1. Unmatched junction bases numbered 14, after V lost 6 bases and J lost 7 bases. The CDR3 consists of 15 residues. Germline CDR1 is MGHRA and CDR2 is YSYEKL. CDR3 sequence (DNA): TGCGCCAGCAGTCTCTCGGGAGGCAGGGGGGGTGAAGCTTTCTTT. It yields the protein CASSLSGGRGGEAFF.

This chain uses TRBV11-3 with TRBJ1-5, with D uncertain. CDR1 and CDR2 from the germline V gene are SGHNT and YENEEA. Trimming took off 3 bases at V and 1 base at J, with 7 bases between the two ends. CDR3 length: 14 residues. In nucleotides, the CDR3 is TGTGCCAGCAGCTTGACAATGAGCAATCAGCCCCAGCATTTT. Translated, it gives CASSLTMSNQPQHF. Full variable domain (rest looked up from reference TRBV11-3 and TRBJ1-5): EAGVVQSPRYKIIEKKQPVAFWCNPISGHNTLYWYLQNLGQGPELLIRYENEEAVDDSQLPKDRFSAERLKGVDSTLKIQPAELGDSAVYLCASSLTMSNQPQHFGDGTRLSIL.

The J gene is TRBJ2-5, the V gene TRBV19, with D tentatively TRBD2 (7 bases). Trimming took off 7 bases at V and 1 base at J, with 19 bases between the two ends. CDR1 and CDR2 from the germline V gene are LNHDA and SQIVND (reference sequence). The CDR3 is 16 amino acids. The chain's CDR3 is CASTGGFMDSQETQYF. CDR3 nucleotide sequence: TGTGCCAGTACCGGGGGGTTTATGGACAGCCAAGAGACCCAGTACTTC. Using reference TRBV19 and TRBJ2-5 for the parts outside the CDR3, the full variable domain is DGGITQSPKYLFRKEGQNVTLSCEQNLNHDAMYWYRQDPGQGLRLIYYSQIVNDFQKGDIAEGYSVSREKKESFPLTVTSAQKNPTAFYLCASTGGFMDSQETQYFGPGTRLLVL.

V gene TRBV2 combines with J gene TRBJ1-1; D unresolved. Trimming shortened V by 7 bases and J by 0 bases, and 15 bases separated the two germline ends. Germline assignment: CDR1 SNHLY and CDR2 FYNNEI. This CDR3 has 15 amino acids. CDR3 in DNA: TGTGCCAGCATATTTAACGCGGTGATGAACACTGAAGCTTTCTTT. This translates into CASIFNAVMNTEAFF.

This clone was seen just once. The chain employs TRBV4-1 and TRBJ1-4; the D gene is possibly TRBD1 (5 bases). The V and J ends lost 0 bases and 10 bases respectively, with 18 bases between them. Looked up from germline, CDR1 is MGHRA and CDR2 is YSYEKL. The CDR3 sequence is 16 residues long. The CDR3 here is CASSQDPGTGRTKLFF. DNA for the CDR3: TGCGCCAGCAGCCAAGATCCAGGGACCGGGAGAACAAAACTGTTTTTT.

The count of this clone is one. The chain couples TRBV10-1 to TRBJ2-7, with D tentatively TRBD1 or TRBD2 (5 bases each). In germline, CDR1 is WNHNN, CDR2 SYGVQD (reference sequence). V lost 4 bases, J lost 5 bases, and 24 bases lay in between. This CDR3 spans 17 amino acids. CDR3 protein: CASSVQFLLRGPHEQYF. The CDR3 DNA sequence: TGCGCCAGCAGTGTGCAGTTTTTGTTGAGGGGTCCCCACGAGCAGTACTTC.

The chain couples TRBV6-1 to TRBJ1-6, with no clear D. This CDR3 is built from 16 residues. Germline lookup yields CDR1 MNHNS and CDR2 SASEGT. With 0 bases removed from V and 7 bases from J, the gap between germline ends came to 13 bases. CDR3 sequence: CASSEAPAMGNSPLHF. The CDR3 region has the DNA TGTGCCAGCAGTGAAGCGCCGGCTATGGGGAATTCACCCCTCCACTTT.

Concerning this clone: This sample includes further DNA sequences coding for the same CDR3. The V gene is TRBV3-1 (or the pseudogene TRBV3-2), the J gene TRBJ2-7; D unclear. Germline V gene sequence: CDR1 LGHDT, CDR2 YNNKEL (reference sequence). Trimming pared 3 bases from V and 2 bases from J, leaving 5 bases between. CDR3 length equals 12 residues. CDR3 coding DNA: TGTGCCAGCAGCCAGGGTACCTACGAGCAGTACTTC. Translation gives CASSQGTYEQYF.

The CDR3 region is CASKGLGDTEAFF. In DNA form, the CDR3 reads TGTGCCAGCAAGGGCCTGGGCGACACTGAAGCTTTCTTT. The rearrangement links TRBV3-1 (or the pseudogene TRBV3-2) to TRBJ1-1; D uncertain. V lost 7 bases to trimming and J lost 3 bases, with 12 bases between them. The CDR3 has 13 amino acids. Germline V gene lookup returns CDR1 LGHDT and CDR2 YNNKEL (reference sequence).

V is TRBV4-3 and J is TRBJ2-5; 7 positions match TRBD2. Germline V gene sequence: CDR1 LGHNA, CDR2 YSLEER. V gave up 2 bases and J gave up 4 bases; unmatched junction bases: 7. The CDR3 contains 15 residues. The CDR3 coding sequence is TGCGCCAGCAGCCAAACCTTGACTAGCAGAGAGACCCAGTACTTC. Protein: CASSQTLTSRETQYF.

J is TRBJ2-5 and V is TRBV27, with unresolved D. This CDR3 spans 13 amino acids. The V and J ends lost 2 bases and 5 bases respectively, with 9 bases between them. Looked up from germline, CDR1 is MNHEY and CDR2 is SMNVEV (reference sequence). In DNA form, the CDR3 reads TGTGCCAGCAGTTTACGAACCCGGGAGACCCAGTACTTC. Translation: CASSLRTRETQYF.